Here is one TCR beta chain with its context. What this receptor recognizes is not known. One base away there is no much larger clone; base qualities are not given. The immunoSEQ Assay, a bias-controlled multiplex PCR, was used to amplify TCRbeta CDR3 regions from genomic DNA. The study's processing was this. The number of nucleated cells in each sample was estimated from the amplification of reference gene primers within the assay. Sequence reads were collapsed and filtered to measure the absolute abundance of every unique TCRbeta CDR3 rearrangement. For each sample, productive Simpson clonality was calculated as the square root of Simpson's diversity index across productive rearrangements. This immuneACCESS table, as held by TCRdb, lists in-frame sequences with V and J called but not all clones. Of the missing ones, under half trace to an unresolved V gene in checked studies; the others have no known cause. The D gene and trimming were derived from the DNA, and the V and J assignments and clone size from that table. Counted in this sample were fewer than 100,000 clones; approximately 90% of them appeared once. Of the sample, 15% falls within the top ten clones.

Here V drops 1 base and J drops 4 bases, and the junction holds 14 bases not matched to any gene. The CDR3 has 19 amino acids, counting the end cysteine and phenylalanine. Of the read, only the CDR3 DNA is kept; its 57 bases are in frame from base 1. According to the germline V gene, CDR1 reads MGHRA and CDR2 reads YSYEKL. Collaborating institutions collected whole blood in K2EDTA tubes following their own protocols. For TCRbeta analysis, collaborators shipped samples in one of three forms: frozen whole blood, isolated PBMCs, or DNA extracted from either of those sample types. The data were obtained in a study of blood T cell repertoires in COVID-19 (dated by TCRdb to 2019 to 2021). A note on the overall study: Samples covering the acute and convalescent phases of COVID-19 were provided by collaborators in the United States, Italy and Spain. The repertoires were released in a freely available public database intended as a resource for research on the immune response to SARS-CoV-2. The sample metadata nearly always contained a de-identified subject ID, COVID-19 status, age in years and sex. The prospective study material was composed of cDNA or gDNA derived from T cells, B-cell-depleted T cells, or PBMCs. Samples were obtained from the ongoing ImmuneRACE study (first 160 participants) and from 950 to 1,500 subjects provided by 6 global collaborators. Where available, HLA class I and class II types were obtained from metadata supplied by the sample provider rather than from assay-based typing. The dataset comprised deeply sampled blood TCRbeta repertoires from subjects exposed to, actively infected with, or recovered from COVID-19. What the research found in general, with its limitations: The amount of clinical and demographic metadata varied by source and participant and was provided uncurated.

The receptor was derived from a human donor in a cohort sampled during active COVID-19. The chain joins TRBV4-1 to TRBJ2-1; 9 bases in the middle match TRBD2. Sample: peripheral blood. CDR3 reads: CASSQARGGLAGNYNEQFF. The DNA sequence follows: TGCGCCAGCAGCCAAGCAAGGGGGGGCCTAGCGGGGAATTACAATGAGCAGTTCTTC.